This passage covers 30 T cell receptor beta chains from one sample sequenced in a study of response to subunit inactivated influenza vaccine. TCRdb recomputed calls from the RT-PCR reads with MiXCR, one row per CDR3 protein. The table records 150,000 to 200,000 distinct CDR3 sequences, more than 10% of them present only once. These data were likewise used in another study, on T cells expressing NK-cell markers. In that study: The TCR beta cDNA came from 5'RACE template switching with UMIs.

The sequencing here drew on CD8+ T cells sorted from PBMCs, taken 11 to 12 days after vaccination. These receptor sequences come from a man aged 50 or older who received an inactivated influenza vaccine.

This clonotype showed up just a few times. This chain connects TRBV30 to TRBJ2-1, with D perhaps matching TRBD1 (6 bases). V was pared by 3 bases and J by 6 bases, with 18 bases between. This CDR3 is built from 15 residues. Germline V gene lookup returns CDR1 GTSNPN and CDR2 SVGIG (reference sequence). This CDR3 is CAWSAGFGQINEQFF. The CDR3 nucleotides are TGTGCCTGGAGCGCCGGGTTCGGACAGATCAATGAGCAGTTCTTC.

About this clonotype: This may be a read error: a much more frequent sequence differs by one nucleotide. This sequence joins TRBV14 and TRBJ2-7; D not resolved. Looked up from germline, CDR1 is SGHDN and CDR2 is FVKESK. This CDR3 spans 15 amino acids. The CDR3 loop is CVSSQAEALPYEQYF. DNA of the CDR3: TGTGTCAGCAGCCAAGCAGAGGCCCTCCCGTACGAGCAGTACTTC.

The chain couples TRBV7-9 to TRBJ2-5; 12 nucleotides agree with TRBD2. The CDR3 has 16 residues. Unmatched junction bases numbered 9, after V lost 8 bases and J lost 2 bases. The germline V gene encodes CDR1 SEHNR and CDR2 FQNEAQ (reference sequence). CDR3 DNA: TGTGCCAGCTCTAGCGGGGGGGCTGAACGGCAAGAGACCCAGTACTTC. Translating gives CASSSGGAERQETQYF. The variable domain in full, completed from reference TRBV7-9 and TRBJ2-5, reads DTGVSQNPRHKITKRGQNVTFRCDPISEHNRLYWYRQTLGQGPEFLTYFQNEAQLEKSRLLSDRFSAERPKGSFSTLEIQRTEQGDSAMYLCASSSGGAERQETQYFGPGTRLLVL.

The table lists this clonotype with many counts. CDR3 nucleotide sequence: TGCGCCAGCAGCCAAGATCCTGGACAGGGGGAGTTCGAGCAGTACTTC. Translated, it gives CASSQDPGQGEFEQYF. The V and J genes are TRBV4-3 and TRBJ2-7, with TRBD1 identical over 10 bases. The CDR3 consists of 16 residues. J was trimmed by 6 bases and V by 0 bases; bases with no gene match: 8. CDR1 and CDR2 from the germline V gene are LGHNA and YSLEER.

The rearrangement uses TRBV6-5 and TRBJ2-7, with 8 nucleotides matching TRBD1. Germline-derived CDR1 and CDR2 are MNHEY and SVGAGI. The CDR3 runs 15 residues. The junction had 9 bases not matched to a gene; V was cut back by 5 bases and J by 3 bases. CDR3 bases: TGTGCCAGCAGTAACCTCGGGACAGGATACTACGAGCAGTACTTC. Its protein product is CASSNLGTGYYEQYF.

This sequence joins TRBV27 and TRBJ2-1; no definite D call. The CDR3 spans 11 residues. V gave up 8 bases and J gave up 14 bases, with 16 bases separating them. Germline lookup yields CDR1 MNHEY and CDR2 SMNVEV (reference sequence). CDR3 bases: TGTGCCAGCTTTCGAGGTGCCCGGGAGTTCTTC. Translation: CASFRGAREFF.

The chain joins TRBV12-3 or TRBV12-4 to TRBJ2-3; 10 positions match TRBD2. This CDR3 is 14 amino acids long. V shed 3 bases, J shed 3 bases, and the junction held 0 bases outside the gene matches. CDR3 DNA: TGTGCCAGCAGTTTGGGACTAGCGACAGATACGCAGTATTTT. As protein: CASSLGLATDTQYF.

This sequence joins TRBV6-5 and TRBJ2-7; D is unclear. V shed 0 bases and J shed 5 bases, with 8 bases lying between them. This CDR3 has 13 amino acids. From germline, CDR1 is MNHEY and CDR2 SVGAGI. CDR3 sequence reads: CASSYSKAHEQYF. The DNA of the CDR3 is TGTGCCAGCAGTTACTCGAAGGCCCACGAGCAGTACTTC.

V is TRBV4-1 and J is TRBJ2-1, with 10 bases fitting TRBD1. The germline V gene encodes CDR1 MGHRA and CDR2 YSYEKL. The CDR3 runs 14 residues. J gave up 5 bases and V 4 bases, and 2 bases lay outside the gene matches. The CDR3 region has the DNA TGCGCCAGCAGCCTCGGACAGGGGGACAATGAGCAGTTCTTC. Protein: CASSLGQGDNEQFF.

The chain links TRBV7-9 to TRBJ2-5; 8 bases are a match to TRBD2. Germline CDR1 and CDR2: SEHNR and FQNEAQ (reference sequence). The CDR3 has 16 amino acids. Trimming removed 5 bases from V and 5 bases from J; junction bases left unmatched: 13. The CDR3 region is CASSNPLAGGGETQYF. DNA of the CDR3: TGTGCCAGCAGCAATCCCCTGGCGGGGGGAGGGGAGACCCAGTACTTC. Full variable domain (remainder filled in from reference TRBV7-9 and TRBJ2-5): DTGVSQNPRHKITKRGQNVTFRCDPISEHNRLYWYRQTLGQGPEFLTYFQNEAQLEKSRLLSDRFSAERPKGSFSTLEIQRTEQGDSAMYLCASSNPLAGGGETQYFGPGTRLLVL.

The chain combines TRBV7-2 with TRBJ2-2; D may be TRBD2 (6 bases). Germline CDR1 and CDR2: SGHTA and FQGNSA. V gave up 8 bases and J gave up 7 bases, with 23 bases separating them. The CDR3 covers 16 residues. CDR3 bases: TGTGCCAGCCGAATGAGGGACCTGGGACTGATCGGGGAGCTGTTTTTT. It yields the protein CASRMRDLGLIGELFF.

V usage is TRBV20-1 and J usage is TRBJ1-2; D remains ambiguous. The CDR3 has 13 residues. Looked up from germline, CDR1 is DFQATT and CDR2 is SNEGSKA (reference sequence). V lost 5 bases and J 3 bases, leaving 13 bases between the germline ends. Here the CDR3 DNA reads TGCAGTGCTGGACCCGACGGCTACTATGGCTACACCTTC. Translating it yields CSAGPDGYYGYTF.

The chain couples TRBV11-3 to TRBJ2-5; perhaps D is TRBD1 or TRBD2 (5 bases each). The CDR3 runs 13 residues. V lost 4 bases to trimming and J lost 5 bases, with 11 bases between them. In germline, CDR1 is SGHNT, CDR2 YENEEA. The CDR3 bases are TGTGCCAGCAGCTGGGTTGAGGGGGAGACCCAGTACTTC. This encodes CASSWVEGETQYF.

In nucleotides, the CDR3 is TGCAGCGTCCTGACTGACTCCTACGAGCAGTACTTC. Its translation is CSVLTDSYEQYF. The chain couples TRBV29-1 to TRBJ2-7, with D uncertain. Germline V lookup: CDR1 SQVTM, CDR2 ANQGSEA. This CDR3 comprises 12 residues. Trimming left V 6 bases short and J 0 bases short, with 9 bases between.

The V and J genes are TRBV10-1 and TRBJ2-7, with TRBD2 matching 8 bases. After removal of 4 bases from V and 12 bases from J, the junction contained 5 bases not matched to a gene. The germline V gene has CDR1 WNHNN and CDR2 SYGVQD (reference sequence). This CDR3 has 11 residues. The DNA for the CDR3 is TGCGCCAGCAGTGCCGGGACTAGAATGTACTTC. Residues: CASSAGTRMYF.

The gene calls are TRBV19 and TRBJ2-7, with TRBD2 matching 10 bases. Trimming at V came to 5 bases and at J to 3 bases, leaving 7 bases not matched to a gene. CDR1 and CDR2 from the germline V gene are LNHDA and SQIVND (reference sequence). This CDR3 has 15 residues. CDR3 sequence: CASSLGLAMNYEQYF. The CDR3 DNA sequence: TGTGCCAGTAGTTTGGGACTAGCGATGAACTACGAGCAGTACTTC.

In this sample, this clonotype turned up a few times. This chain connects TRBV11-2 to TRBJ1-2, with 9 bases aligning to TRBD1. The germline V gene encodes CDR1 SGHAT and CDR2 FQNNGV. The ends lost 1 base at V and 6 bases at J; junction bases unmatched: 12. The CDR3 consists of 17 residues. CDR3 DNA: TGTGCCAGCAGCTTAGTCCCCTGGACAGGGGAAGTGGATGGCTACACCTTC. Translated: CASSLVPWTGEVDGYTF.

This clonotype was seen a handful of times. The chain joins TRBV12-3 or TRBV12-4 to TRBJ2-5; TRBD2 agrees at 12 bases. This CDR3 is built from 17 residues. The ends lost 1 base at V and 0 bases at J; junction bases unmatched: 3. As DNA, the CDR3 is TGTGCCAGCAGTTTAGAGACTAGCGGGGGATACCAAGAGACCCAGTACTTC. Translated, it gives CASSLETSGGYQETQYF.

Here the CDR3 reads CATSETIAGRSTDTQYF. CDR3 DNA: TGTGCCACCAGTGAGACTATAGCGGGGCGATCCACAGATACGCAGTATTTT. The V gene is TRBV24-1, the J gene TRBJ2-3; TRBD2 matches at 8 bases. Germline V gives CDR1 KGHDR, CDR2 SFDVKD. The CDR3 extends over 17 amino acids. V gave up 4 bases and J gave up 2 bases; unmatched junction bases: 10.

In its sample, this clonotype was seen many times. The chain links TRBV7-9 to TRBJ2-1; D could derive from TRBD1 or TRBD2 (5 bases each). V was shortened by 4 bases and J by 4 bases, with 8 bases between the two germline ends. Germline CDR1 SEHNR, CDR2 FQNEAQ (reference sequence). CDR3 length: 13 amino acids. The CDR3 sequence: CASSSGAYNEQFF. CDR3 in DNA: TGTGCCAGCAGCTCCGGGGCTTACAATGAGCAGTTCTTC.

The table lists this clonotype with a few counts. The rearrangement uses TRBV14 and TRBJ2-1; 10 nucleotides match TRBD2. The germline gives CDR1 SGHDN, CDR2 FVKESK. V shed 1 base, J shed 3 bases, and the junction held 24 bases outside the gene matches. There are 23 residues in the CDR3. The CDR3 DNA is TGTGCCAGCAGCCAAGGCCCTACTAAACCAGTTTCCATACTAGCGGGGAACTACAATGAGCAGTTCTTC. Translation gives CASSQGPTKPVSILAGNYNEQFF.

The sample holds many counts of this clonotype. This chain links TRBV27 with TRBJ2-1, with 8 nucleotides matching TRBD2. CDR3 length: 16 residues. The V and J ends lost 11 bases and 6 bases, in that order; junction bases with no gene match: 18. CDR1 and CDR2 (germline): MNHEY, SMNVEV (reference sequence). As DNA, the CDR3 is TGTGCCGCAAAGGACAGCGGGAGTGTAAGAGGCAATGAGCAGTTCTTC. Amino acids: CAAKDSGSVRGNEQFF.

The chain recombines TRBV4-3 with TRBJ2-2, with D possibly matching TRBD2 (5 bases). CDR3 length: 17 amino acids. V lost 0 bases and J lost 5, with 16 bases in between. Germline V CDR1 and CDR2: LGHNA, YSLEER. DNA for the CDR3: TGCGCCAGCAGCCAAGATTGGGCTAGCAGAGGTACCGGGGAGCTGTTTTTT. Its translation: CASSQDWASRGTGELFF.

Many counts were recorded for this clonotype. This sequence joins TRBV7-6 and TRBJ2-3; TRBD2 agrees at 11 bases. In germline, CDR1 is SGHVS, CDR2 FNYEAQ. The ends lost 1 base at V and 0 bases at J; junction bases unmatched: 0. CDR3 length: 16 amino acids. The CDR3, as DNA: TGTGCCAGCAGCTTAGGGACTAGCGGGAGCACAGATACGCAGTATTTT. Encoded protein: CASSLGTSGSTDTQYF.

This clonotype was detected only a few times. The gene calls are TRBV12-3 or TRBV12-4 and TRBJ2-5; 9 bases match TRBD1. The V gene end was trimmed by 7 bases and the J gene end by 4 bases; junction bases not matched to a gene: 10. This CDR3 region has 15 residues. CDR3 in DNA: TGTGCCAGCACGCTCACAGGGGGCGGCAGAGAGACCCAGTACTTC. The encoded protein is CASTLTGGGRETQYF.

The J gene is TRBJ2-7, the V gene TRBV20-1; 13 nucleotides agree with TRBD2. V was pared by 5 bases and J by 4 bases, with 8 bases of the junction left unmatched. Germline V gene sequence: CDR1 DFQATT, CDR2 SNEGSKA (reference sequence). The CDR3 spans 15 residues. The CDR3 nucleotides read TGCAGTGCTCAACCAACTAGCGGGAGGGCGTACGAGCAGTACTTC. Translating it yields CSAQPTSGRAYEQYF.

This clonotype is termed medium-sized. The chain combines TRBV9 with TRBJ2-2; 7 positions agree with TRBD2. Germline CDR1 SGDLS, CDR2 YYNGEE. This CDR3 comprises 14 residues. Trimming took 2 bases from V and 7 from J; bases not matched to a gene: 5. The CDR3 bases are TGTGCCAGCAGCGTTGGACTAGACGGCGGGGAGCTGTTTTTT. This gives the protein CASSVGLDGGELFF. The full variable domain, with the rest looked up from reference TRBV9 and TRBJ2-2, is DSGVTQTPKHLITATGQRVTLRCSPRSGDLSVYWYQQSLDQGLQFLIQYYNGEERAKGNILERFSAQQFPDLHSELNLSSLELGDSALYFCASSVGLDGGELFFGEGSRLTVL.

This clonotype came up a few times. This chain uses TRBV5-6 with TRBJ2-1; no firm D call. Trimming removed 7 bases from V and 4 bases from J, with 9 bases in between. The V gene's germline CDR1 is SGHDT and CDR2 YYEEEE. The CDR3 has 12 amino acids. CDR3: CASGDYYNEQFF. For the CDR3, the DNA is TGTGCCAGCGGGGATTATTACAATGAGCAGTTCTTC.

The gene calls are TRBV7-6 and TRBJ1-1; maybe TRBD1 (5 bases). Germline lookup yields CDR1 SGHVS and CDR2 FNYEAQ. The CDR3 sequence is 13 residues long. V lost 7 bases, J lost 8 bases, and 17 bases lay in between. The CDR3 loop is CASTALGQGEAFF. In nucleotides, the CDR3 is TGTGCCAGCACCGCTTTGGGGCAGGGAGAAGCTTTCTTT.

Details on this clonotype: Since no conserved phenylalanine or tryptophan closes the CDR3, a read error is the likely cause. The chain is built from TRBV6-1 and TRBJ1-6, with TRBD1 identical over 7 bases. Germline V gene sequence: CDR1 MNHNS, CDR2 SASEGT. V lost 6 bases to trimming and J lost 7 bases; unmatched junction nucleotides: 6. This CDR3 has 14 residues. In DNA, the CDR3 is TGTGCCAGCAGCTTTACAGGGGAGAATTCACCCCTCCACGTT. Translated, it gives CASSFTGENSPLHV.